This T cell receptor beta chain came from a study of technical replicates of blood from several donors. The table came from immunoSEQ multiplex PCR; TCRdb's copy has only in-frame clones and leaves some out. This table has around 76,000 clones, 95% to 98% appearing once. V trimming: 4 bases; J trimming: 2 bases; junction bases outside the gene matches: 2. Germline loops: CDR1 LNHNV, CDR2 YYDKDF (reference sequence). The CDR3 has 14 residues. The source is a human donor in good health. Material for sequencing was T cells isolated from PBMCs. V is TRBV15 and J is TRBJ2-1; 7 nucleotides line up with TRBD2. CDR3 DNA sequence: TGTGCCACCAGCACCGGACTAGCCTACAATGAGCAGTTCTTC. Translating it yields CATSTGLAYNEQFF.